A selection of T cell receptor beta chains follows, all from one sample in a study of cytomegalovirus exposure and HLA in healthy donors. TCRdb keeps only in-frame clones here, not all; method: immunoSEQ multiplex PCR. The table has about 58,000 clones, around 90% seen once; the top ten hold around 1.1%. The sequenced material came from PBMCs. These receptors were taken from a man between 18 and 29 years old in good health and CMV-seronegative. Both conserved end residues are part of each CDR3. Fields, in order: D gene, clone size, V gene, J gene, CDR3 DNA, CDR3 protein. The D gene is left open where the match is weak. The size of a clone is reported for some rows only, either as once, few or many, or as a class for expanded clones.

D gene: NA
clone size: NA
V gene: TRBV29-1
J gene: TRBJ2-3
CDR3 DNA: TGCAGCGTTGCGGAGAGCACAGATACGCAGTATTTT
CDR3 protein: CSVAESTDTQYF

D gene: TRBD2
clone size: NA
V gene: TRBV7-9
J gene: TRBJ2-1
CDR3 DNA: TGTGCCAGCAGCTCCACTAGCGGGATCTACAATGAGCAGTTCTTC
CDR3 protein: CASSSTSGIYNEQFF

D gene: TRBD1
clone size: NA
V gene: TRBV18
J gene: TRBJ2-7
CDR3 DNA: TGTGCCAGCTCACGCACACGAATCTGGCAGGGGGCTTACGAGCAGTACTTC
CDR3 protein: CASSRTRIWQGAYEQYF

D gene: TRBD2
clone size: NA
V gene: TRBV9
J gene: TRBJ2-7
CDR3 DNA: TGTGCCAGCAGCACGGGGGGCTCCTACGAGCAGTACTTC
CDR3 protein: CASSTGGSYEQYF

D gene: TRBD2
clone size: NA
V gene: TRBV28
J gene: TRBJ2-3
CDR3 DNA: TGTGCCAGCAGAAGACTAGCGGGACCAGATACGCAGTATTTT
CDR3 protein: CASRRLAGPDTQYF

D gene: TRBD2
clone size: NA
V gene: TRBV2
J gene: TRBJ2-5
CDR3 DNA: TGTGCCAGCAGTGAGTCTAGCGGGAGAGGAGAGACCCAGTACTTC
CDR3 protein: CASSESSGRGETQYF

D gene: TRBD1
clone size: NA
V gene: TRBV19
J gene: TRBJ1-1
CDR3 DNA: TGTGCCAGTAGTCTGCGGACAGGGTCATCCACTGAAGCTTTCTTT
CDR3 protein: CASSLRTGSSTEAFF

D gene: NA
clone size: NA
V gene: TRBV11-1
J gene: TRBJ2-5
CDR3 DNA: TGTGCCAGCAGCGTGCAGGTCGGGCAGGGCCAAGAGACCCAGTACTTC
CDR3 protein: CASSVQVGQGQETQYF

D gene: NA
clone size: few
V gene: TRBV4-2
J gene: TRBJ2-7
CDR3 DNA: TGTGCCAGCAGCCAAGATCAAGCGAGCTCCTACGAGCAGTACTTC
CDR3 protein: CASSQDQASSYEQYF

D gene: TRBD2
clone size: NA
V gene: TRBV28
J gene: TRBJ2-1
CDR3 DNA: TGTGCCAGCAGTCACGGACTAGCGGGGAGCCGCAATGAGCAGTTCTTC
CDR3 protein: CASSHGLAGSRNEQFF

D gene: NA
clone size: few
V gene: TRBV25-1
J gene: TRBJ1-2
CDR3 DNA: TGTGCCAGCAGTGATTCGTTCGGCTACACCTTC
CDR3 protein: CASSDSFGYTF

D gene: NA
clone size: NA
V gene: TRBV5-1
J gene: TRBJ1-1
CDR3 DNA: TGCGCCAGCAGCTTGGCCAGGGGAGGGACTGAAGCTTTCTTT
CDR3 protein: CASSLARGGTEAFF

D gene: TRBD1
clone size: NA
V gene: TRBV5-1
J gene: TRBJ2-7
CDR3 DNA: TGCGCCAGCAGTCCAACAGGGGAAATGGGCTACGAGCAGTACTTC
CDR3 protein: CASSPTGEMGYEQYF

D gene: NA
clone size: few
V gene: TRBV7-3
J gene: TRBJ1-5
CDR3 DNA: TGTGCCAGCAGCACGTACCAGGGGCTCGCGTGGCCCCAGCATTTT
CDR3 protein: CASSTYQGLAWPQHF

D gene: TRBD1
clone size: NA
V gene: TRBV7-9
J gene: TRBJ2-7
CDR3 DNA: TGTGCCAGCAGCTCCCTGGACAGGGAAATCTACGAGCAGTACTTC
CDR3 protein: CASSSLDREIYEQYF

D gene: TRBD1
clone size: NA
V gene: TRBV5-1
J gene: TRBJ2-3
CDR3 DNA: TGCGCCAGCACCCTCTTGGGGGGACAGGCACTAGCTGTCACAGATACGCAGTATTTT
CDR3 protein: CASTLLGGQALAVTDTQYF

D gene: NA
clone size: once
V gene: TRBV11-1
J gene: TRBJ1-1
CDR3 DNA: TGTGCCAGCAGCTTGATGTCGCGTAACACTGAAGCTTTCTTT
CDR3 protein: CASSLMSRNTEAFF

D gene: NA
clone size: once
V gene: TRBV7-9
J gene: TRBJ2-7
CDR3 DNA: TGTGCCAGCAGCGCAACAGGGTTCTACGAGCAGTACTTC
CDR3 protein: CASSATGFYEQYF

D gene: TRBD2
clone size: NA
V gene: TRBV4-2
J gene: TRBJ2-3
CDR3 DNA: TGTGCCAGCAGCCTCGGGACTAGCGGGATGGCAGATACGCAGTATTTT
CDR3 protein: CASSLGTSGMADTQYF

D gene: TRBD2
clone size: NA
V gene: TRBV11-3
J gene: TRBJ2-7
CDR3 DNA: TGTGCCAGCAGCTCCCAGCACCTAGCGGGAGGGCTCTACGAGCAGTACTTC
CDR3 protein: CASSSQHLAGGLYEQYF